This TCR beta chain was captured in a study of cytomegalovirus exposure and HLA in healthy donors. Study in general: Clustering assigned 81% of the 350 to 450 genotyped donors to the Caucasian-associated ancestry cluster.

Study-wide results and caveats: Later analysis demonstrated an association between a missense DCLRE1C variant and TCR beta V- and J-gene trimming. The study reported that TCR beta sequences accurately predicted HLA-A and HLA-B alleles in most subjects.

Amplification used 60 Vbeta primers and 13 Jbeta primers. The assay was immunoSEQ multiplex PCR, and TCRdb's table has in-frame clones only and misses some. The repertoire holds around 130,000 clones, approximately 67% seen once, with 6.5% in the top ten. With regard to this clone: Its antigen is not identified.

In germline, CDR1 is SGHRS, CDR2 YFSETQ. After removal of 4 bases from V and 4 bases from J, the junction contained 2 bases not matched to a gene. The CDR3 extends over 14 amino acids. Source material: PBMCs. This TCR was sampled from a woman aged 60 to 75 in good health and CMV-seronegative. The chain joins TRBV5-1 to TRBJ2-5, with 12 nucleotides matching TRBD2. CDR3 residues: CASSPLAGGETQYF. Here the CDR3 DNA reads TGCGCCAGCAGCCCACTAGCGGGGGGAGAGACCCAGTACTTC.